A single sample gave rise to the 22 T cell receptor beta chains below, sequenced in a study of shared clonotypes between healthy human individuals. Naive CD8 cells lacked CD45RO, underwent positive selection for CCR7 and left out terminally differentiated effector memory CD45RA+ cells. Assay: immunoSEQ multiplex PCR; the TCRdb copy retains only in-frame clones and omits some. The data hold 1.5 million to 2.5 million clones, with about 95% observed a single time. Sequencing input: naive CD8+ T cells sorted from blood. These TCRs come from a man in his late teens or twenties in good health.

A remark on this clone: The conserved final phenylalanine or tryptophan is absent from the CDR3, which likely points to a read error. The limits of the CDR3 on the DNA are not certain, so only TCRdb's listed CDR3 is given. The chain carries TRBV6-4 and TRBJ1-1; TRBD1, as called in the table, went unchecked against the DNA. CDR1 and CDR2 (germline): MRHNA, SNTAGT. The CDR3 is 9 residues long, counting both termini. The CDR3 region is CASSDRDRD.

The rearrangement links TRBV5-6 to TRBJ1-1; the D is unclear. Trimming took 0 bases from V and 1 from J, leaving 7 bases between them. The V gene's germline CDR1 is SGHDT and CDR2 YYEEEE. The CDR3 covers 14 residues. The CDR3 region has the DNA TGTGCCAGCAGCTTGGGCTTTGGGAACACTGAAGCTTTCTTT. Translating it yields CASSLGFGNTEAFF.

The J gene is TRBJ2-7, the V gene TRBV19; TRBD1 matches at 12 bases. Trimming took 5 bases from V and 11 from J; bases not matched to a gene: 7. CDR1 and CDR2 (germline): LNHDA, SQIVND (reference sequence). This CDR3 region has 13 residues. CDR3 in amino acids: CASSGTGGWSKYF. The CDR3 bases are TGTGCCAGTAGTGGGACAGGGGGCTGGAGTAAGTACTTC.

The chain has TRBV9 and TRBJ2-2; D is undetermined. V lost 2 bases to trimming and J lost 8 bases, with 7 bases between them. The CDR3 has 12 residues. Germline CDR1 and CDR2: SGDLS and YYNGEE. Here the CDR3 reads CASSVTLGELFF. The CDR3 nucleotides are TGTGCCAGCAGCGTCACGTTGGGGGAGCTGTTTTTT. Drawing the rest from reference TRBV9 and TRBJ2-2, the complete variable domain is DSGVTQTPKHLITATGQRVTLRCSPRSGDLSVYWYQQSLDQGLQFLIQYYNGEERAKGNILERFSAQQFPDLHSELNLSSLELGDSALYFCASSVTLGELFFGEGSRLTVL.

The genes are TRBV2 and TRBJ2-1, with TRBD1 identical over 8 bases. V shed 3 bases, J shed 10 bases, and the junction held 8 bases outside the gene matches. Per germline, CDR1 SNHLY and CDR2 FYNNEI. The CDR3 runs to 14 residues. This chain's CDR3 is CASSERQGPREQFF. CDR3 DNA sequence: TGTGCCAGCAGTGAGCGACAGGGGCCCAGGGAGCAGTTCTTC.

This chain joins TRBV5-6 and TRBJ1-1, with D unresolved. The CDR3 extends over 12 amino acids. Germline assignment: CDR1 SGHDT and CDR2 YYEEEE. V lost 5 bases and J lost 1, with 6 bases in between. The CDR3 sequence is CASRRENTEAFF. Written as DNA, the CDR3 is TGTGCCAGCAGGAGAGAGAACACTGAAGCTTTCTTT.

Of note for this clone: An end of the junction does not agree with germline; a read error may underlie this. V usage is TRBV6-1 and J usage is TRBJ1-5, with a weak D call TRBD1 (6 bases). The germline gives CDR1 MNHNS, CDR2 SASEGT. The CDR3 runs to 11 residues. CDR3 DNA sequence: TGTGCCAGCACCGGGCGCCTCACAGGGAGCTTT. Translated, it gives CASTGRLTGSF.

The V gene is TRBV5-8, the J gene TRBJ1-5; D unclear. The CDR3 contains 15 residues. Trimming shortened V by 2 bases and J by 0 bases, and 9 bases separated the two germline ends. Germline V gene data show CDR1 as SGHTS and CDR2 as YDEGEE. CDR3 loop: CASSLNIGSNQPQHF. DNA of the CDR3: TGTGCCAGCAGCTTAAATATTGGTAGCAATCAGCCCCAGCATTTT.

The CDR3 sequence: CASSGTGADQETQYF. CDR3 bases: TGCGCCAGCAGCGGAACCGGGGCGGACCAAGAGACCCAGTACTTC. The chain combines TRBV5-1 with TRBJ2-5; D could derive from TRBD1 or TRBD2 (5 bases each). The V gene lost 4 bases and the J gene lost 0 bases, with 13 bases spanning the gap. Germline V gives CDR1 SGHRS, CDR2 YFSETQ. The CDR3 has 15 amino acids.

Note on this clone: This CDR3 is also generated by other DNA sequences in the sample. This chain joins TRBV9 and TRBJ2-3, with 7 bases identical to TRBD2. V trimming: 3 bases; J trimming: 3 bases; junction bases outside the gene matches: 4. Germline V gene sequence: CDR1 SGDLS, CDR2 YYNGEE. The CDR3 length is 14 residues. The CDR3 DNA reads TGTGCCAGCAGCGCCAGCGGGGTAACAGATACGCAGTATTTT. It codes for CASSASGVTDTQYF.

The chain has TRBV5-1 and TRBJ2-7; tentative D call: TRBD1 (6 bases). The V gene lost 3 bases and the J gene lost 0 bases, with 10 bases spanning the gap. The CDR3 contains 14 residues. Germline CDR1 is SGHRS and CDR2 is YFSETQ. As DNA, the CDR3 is TGCGCCAGCAGCTCCGGACAGACCTCCTACGAGCAGTACTTC. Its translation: CASSSGQTSYEQYF. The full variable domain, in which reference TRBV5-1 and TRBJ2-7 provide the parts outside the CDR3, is KAGVTQTPRYLIKTRGQQVTLSCSPISGHRSVSWYQQTPGQGLQFLFEYFSETQRNKGNFPGRFSGRQFSNSRSEMNVSTLELGDSALYLCASSSGQTSYEQYFGPGTRLTVT.

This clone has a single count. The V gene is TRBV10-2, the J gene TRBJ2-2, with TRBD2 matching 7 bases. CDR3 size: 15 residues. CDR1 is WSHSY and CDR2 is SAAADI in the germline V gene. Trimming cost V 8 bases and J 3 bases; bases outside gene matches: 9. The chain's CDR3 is CASRLGGEDTGELFF. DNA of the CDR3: TGCGCCAGCCGCCTGGGGGGGGAGGACACCGGGGAGCTGTTTTTT.

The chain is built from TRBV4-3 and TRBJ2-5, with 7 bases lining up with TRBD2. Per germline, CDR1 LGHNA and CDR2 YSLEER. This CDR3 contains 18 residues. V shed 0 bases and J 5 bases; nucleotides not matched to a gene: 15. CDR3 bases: TGCGCCAGCAGCCAAGACGGGCCAATGGGCGGGACTACGGAGACCCAGTACTTC. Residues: CASSQDGPMGGTTETQYF.

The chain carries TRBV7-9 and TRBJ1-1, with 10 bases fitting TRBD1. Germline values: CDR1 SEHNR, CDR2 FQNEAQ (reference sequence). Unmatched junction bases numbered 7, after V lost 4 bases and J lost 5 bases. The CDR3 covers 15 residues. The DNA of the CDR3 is TGTGCCAGCAGCTCGCCGACAGGGGGCGGAACTGAAGCTTTCTTT. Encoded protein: CASSSPTGGGTEAFF. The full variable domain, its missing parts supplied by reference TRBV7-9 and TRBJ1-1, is DTGVSQNPRHKITKRGQNVTFRCDPISEHNRLYWYRQTLGQGPEFLTYFQNEAQLEKSRLLSDRFSAERPKGSFSTLEIQRTEQGDSAMYLCASSSPTGGGTEAFFGQGTRLTVV.

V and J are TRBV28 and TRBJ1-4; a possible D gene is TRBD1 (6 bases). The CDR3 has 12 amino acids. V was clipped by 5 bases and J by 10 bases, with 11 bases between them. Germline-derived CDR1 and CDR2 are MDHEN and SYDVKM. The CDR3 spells CASSLGGGKLFF. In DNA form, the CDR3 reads TGTGCCAGCAGTCTAGGGGGGGGAAAACTGTTTTTT. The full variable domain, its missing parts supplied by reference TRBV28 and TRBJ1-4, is DVKVTQSSRYLVKRTGEKVFLECVQDMDHENMFWYRQDPGLGLRLIYFSYDVKMKEKGDIPEGYSVSREKKERFSLILESASTNQTSMYLCASSLGGGKLFFGSGTQLSVL.

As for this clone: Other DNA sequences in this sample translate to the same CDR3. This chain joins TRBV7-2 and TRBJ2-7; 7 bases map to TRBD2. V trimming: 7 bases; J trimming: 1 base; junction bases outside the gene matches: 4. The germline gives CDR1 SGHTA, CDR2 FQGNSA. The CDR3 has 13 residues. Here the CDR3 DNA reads TGTGCCAGCACCCCGGGACTATCCTACGAGCAGTACTTC. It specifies CASTPGLSYEQYF.

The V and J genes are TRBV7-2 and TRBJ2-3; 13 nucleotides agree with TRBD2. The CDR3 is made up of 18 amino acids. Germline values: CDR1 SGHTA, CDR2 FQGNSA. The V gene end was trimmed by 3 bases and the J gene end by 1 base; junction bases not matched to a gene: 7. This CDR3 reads CASSFRLAGGLGTDTQYF. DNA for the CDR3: TGTGCCAGCAGCTTTCGACTAGCGGGAGGCCTGGGCACAGATACGCAGTATTTT. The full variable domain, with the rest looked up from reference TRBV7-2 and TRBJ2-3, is GAGVSQSPSNKVTEKGKDVELRCDPISGHTALYWYRQSLGQGLEFLIYFQGNSAPDKSGLPSDRFSAERTGGSVSTLTIQRTQQEDSAVYLCASSFRLAGGLGTDTQYFGPGTRLTVL.

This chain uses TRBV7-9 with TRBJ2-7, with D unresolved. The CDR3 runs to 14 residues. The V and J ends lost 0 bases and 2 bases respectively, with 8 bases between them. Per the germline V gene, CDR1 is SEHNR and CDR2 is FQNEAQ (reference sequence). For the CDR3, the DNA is TGTGCCAGCAGCTTAGCGGGATACCCCTACGAGCAGTACTTC. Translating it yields CASSLAGYPYEQYF. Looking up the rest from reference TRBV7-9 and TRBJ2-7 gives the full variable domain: DTGVSQNPRHKITKRGQNVTFRCDPISEHNRLYWYRQTLGQGPEFLTYFQNEAQLEKSRLLSDRFSAERPKGSFSTLEIQRTEQGDSAMYLCASSLAGYPYEQYFGPGTRLTVT.

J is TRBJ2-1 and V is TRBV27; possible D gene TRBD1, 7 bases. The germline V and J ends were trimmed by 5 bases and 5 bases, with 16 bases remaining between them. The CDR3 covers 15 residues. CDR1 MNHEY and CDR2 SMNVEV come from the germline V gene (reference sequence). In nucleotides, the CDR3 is TGTGCCAGCAGTCTCGGAGGGGGCGCCCACAATGAGCAGTTCTTC. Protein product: CASSLGGGAHNEQFF.

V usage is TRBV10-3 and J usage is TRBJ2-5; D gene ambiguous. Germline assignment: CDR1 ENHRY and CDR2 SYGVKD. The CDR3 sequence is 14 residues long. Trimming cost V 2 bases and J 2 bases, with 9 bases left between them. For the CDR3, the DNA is TGTGCCATCAGTGAGCCCGACGGGCAAGAGACCCAGTACTTC. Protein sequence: CAISEPDGQETQYF.

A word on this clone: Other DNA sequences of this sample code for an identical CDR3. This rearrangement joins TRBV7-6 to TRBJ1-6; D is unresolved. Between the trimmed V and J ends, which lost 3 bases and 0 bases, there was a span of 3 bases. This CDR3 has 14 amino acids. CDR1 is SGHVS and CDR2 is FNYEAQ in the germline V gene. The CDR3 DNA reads TGTGCCAGCAGCTTGGGCTCCTATAATTCACCCCTCCACTTT. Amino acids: CASSLGSYNSPLHF.

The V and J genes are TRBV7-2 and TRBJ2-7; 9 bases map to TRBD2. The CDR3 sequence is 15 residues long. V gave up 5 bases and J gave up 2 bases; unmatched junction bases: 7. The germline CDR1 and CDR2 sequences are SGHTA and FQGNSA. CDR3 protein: CASSPIAGATYEQYF. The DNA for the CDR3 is TGTGCCAGCAGCCCCATAGCGGGAGCAACCTACGAGCAGTACTTC.